Sequencing of this T cell receptor (beta chain) was carried out in a study of patients and donors after allogeneic stem cell transplantation. MiXCR, run by TCRdb on the RT-PCR reads, gives a single entry per CDR3 protein. The sample carries 70,000 to 75,000 distinct CDR3 sequences, about 30% recorded once. Germline CDR1 and CDR2: SGHTA and FQGNSA. The CDR3 totals 18 residues. The ends lost 5 bases at V and 2 bases at J; junction bases unmatched: 14. The clonotype was recovered from a human donor who was either an allogeneic HSCT recipient or a stem cell or donor lymphocyte infusion donor (not recorded which). It is not recorded whose cells these are; they may come from a transplant donor. This chain uses TRBV7-2 with TRBJ2-3; TRBD2 aligns across 9 bases. Sequencing was performed on blood, either unsorted or a sorted T cell fraction (not recorded which). The CDR3 loop is CASSVPGLAYPYTDTQYF. The CDR3, as DNA: TGTGCCAGCAGCGTCCCGGGACTAGCTTATCCCTACACAGATACGCAGTATTTT.